This paragraph covers one TCR beta chain sequence. Arm-PCR of CDR3 regions and iRepertoire HTBI primers were the basis on which TCR beta libraries were built. MiXCR was run by TCRdb on the multiplex PCR reads, yielding one entry per CDR3 protein. The profile shows about 460,000 distinct CDR3 sequences, under 25% of them singletons. The CDR3 covers 15 residues. Trimming removed 7 bases from V and 5 bases from J, with 15 bases in between. Germline-derived CDR1 and CDR2 are MNHNS and SASEGT. The data were obtained in a study of regulatory T cells in long-lasting Graves disease. Time point described: persistent/refractory GD, antithyroid drugs over 5 years with positive TRAb. With RNA extracted from PBMCs as input, the TCR library was made.

The source was peripheral blood mononuclear cells (PBMCs), collected when the disease was refractory, from a patient treated with antithyroid drugs. The gene calls are TRBV6-1 and TRBJ1-6; D might be TRBD1 (6 bases). The sequence was collected from a female donor with Graves disease. The CDR3 region has the DNA TGTGCCAGCACCCGGGGGGCGGGAGATAATTCACCCCTCCACTTT. Residues: CASTRGAGDNSPLHF.